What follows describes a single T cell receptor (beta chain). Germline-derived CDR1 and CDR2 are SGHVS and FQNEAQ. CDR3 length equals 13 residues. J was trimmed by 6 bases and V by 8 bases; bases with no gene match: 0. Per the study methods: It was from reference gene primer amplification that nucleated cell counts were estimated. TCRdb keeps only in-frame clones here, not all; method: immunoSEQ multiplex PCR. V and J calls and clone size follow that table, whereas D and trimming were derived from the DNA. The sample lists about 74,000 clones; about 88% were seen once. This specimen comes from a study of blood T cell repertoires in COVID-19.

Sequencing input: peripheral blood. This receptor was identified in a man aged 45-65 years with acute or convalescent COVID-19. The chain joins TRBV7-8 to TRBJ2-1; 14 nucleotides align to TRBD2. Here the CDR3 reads CASGLAGGNEQFF. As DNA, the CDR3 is TGTGCCAGCGGACTAGCGGGAGGCAATGAGCAGTTCTTC.